What follows are 5 T cell receptor beta chains derived from one specimen sequenced in a study of shared clonotypes between healthy human individuals. Naive CD8 cells were CD45RO-negative, positively selected for CCR7, excluding terminally differentiated effector memory CD45RA+ cells. Clones were sequenced by immunoSEQ multiplex PCR, and TCRdb holds only the in-frame ones, with some missing. This sample has around 1.9 million clones; 90% to 95% occur once, and the top ten carry more than 1.5%. The sample taken for sequencing was naive CD8+ T cells from PBMCs. These receptor sequences come from a young man in good health. Some clones in this sample may be carry-over from other donors' samples.

As for this clone: Other DNA sequences in this specimen translate into the identical CDR3. The chain has TRBV6-5 and TRBJ2-7; the D gene is possibly TRBD2 (6 bases). This CDR3 contains 12 residues. Trimming removed 0 bases at V and 6 bases at J, with 6 bases between. Germline CDR1 and CDR2: MNHEY and SVGAGI. This CDR3 is CASSYSGGEQYF. The CDR3 nucleotides read TGTGCCAGCAGTTACTCCGGGGGCGAGCAGTACTTC.

The chain uses TRBV7-8 and TRBJ1-5; D is undetermined. The CDR3 spans 15 residues. The germline V gene encodes CDR1 SGHVS and CDR2 FQNEAQ. With 5 bases removed from V and 3 bases from J, the gap between germline ends came to 14 bases. The CDR3 DNA sequence: TGTGCCAGCAGCGCCCAGCCAGGCTTCAATCAGCCCCAGCATTTT. Its translation is CASSAQPGFNQPQHF.

The chain combines TRBV10-1 with TRBJ2-3; D unresolved. V was trimmed by 4 bases and J by 0 bases, leaving 5 bases between them. The length of the CDR3 is 13 residues. The germline gives CDR1 WNHNN, CDR2 SYGVQD (reference sequence). Written as DNA, the CDR3 is TGCGCCAGCAGTGTGTCTAGCACAGATACGCAGTATTTT. Protein product: CASSVSSTDTQYF.

This clone was observed a single time. The V and J genes are TRBV28 and TRBJ2-1; D is perhaps TRBD1 (6 bases). Germline values: CDR1 MDHEN, CDR2 SYDVKM. The CDR3 sequence is 13 residues long. Trimming left V 6 bases short and J 10 bases short, with 16 bases between. The CDR3 coding sequence is TGTGCCAGCAGCCTTACAGGGTCGCGGGAGCAGTTCTTC. Encoded protein: CASSLTGSREQFF.

CDR3 coding DNA: TGTGCCAGCAGCCCCCCCAGTCCTCCCTACGAGCAGTACTTC. Its translation: CASSPPSPPYEQYF. The chain has TRBV7-9 and TRBJ2-7; D not resolved. V gave up 5 bases and J gave up 2 bases, with 13 bases separating them. The CDR3 has 14 residues. Germline V gene data show CDR1 as SEHNR and CDR2 as FQNEAQ (reference sequence).